The 27 T cell receptor beta chains below all came from one sample that was sequenced in a study of blood T cell repertoires in COVID-19. Some clones are missing from TCRdb's copy, which holds only in-frame ones; the method was immunoSEQ multiplex PCR. The sample holds some 400,000 clones, 91% seen once. Sequenced input: PBMCs or T cells enriched from blood (not recorded which). All receptors come from a woman aged 40 to 50 who had been exposed to COVID-19.

The genes are TRBV7-9 and TRBJ1-4; TRBD1 matches at 9 bases. V shed 5 bases and J 6 bases; nucleotides not matched to a gene: 7. CDR3 length: 15 residues. Looked up from germline, CDR1 is SEHNR and CDR2 is FQNEAQ (reference sequence). This CDR3 is CASSPGDRVDEKLFF. CDR3 sequence (DNA): TGTGCCAGCAGCCCAGGGGACAGGGTCGATGAAAAACTGTTTTTT. Full variable domain (outside the CDR3, taken from reference TRBV7-9 and TRBJ1-4): DTGVSQNPRHKITKRGQNVTFRCDPISEHNRLYWYRQTLGQGPEFLTYFQNEAQLEKSRLLSDRFSAERPKGSFSTLEIQRTEQGDSAMYLCASSPGDRVDEKLFFGSGTQLSVL.

The chain uses TRBV7-2 and TRBJ2-1; D is ambiguous. The CDR3 consists of 13 residues. Germline V gene sequence: CDR1 SGHTA, CDR2 FQGNSA. Trimming shortened V by 1 base and J by 7 bases, and 8 bases separated the two germline ends. CDR3 amino acids: CASSLVPSNEQFF. As DNA, the CDR3 is TGTGCCAGCAGCTTAGTCCCTAGTAATGAGCAGTTCTTC.

The V call is TRBV6-5, the J call TRBJ2-2, with 7 bases aligning to TRBD1. V gave up 2 bases and J gave up 4 bases; unmatched junction bases: 4. In germline, CDR1 is MNHEY, CDR2 SVGAGI. This CDR3 is built from 15 residues. CDR3 protein: CASSYGTVSTGELFF. The CDR3 nucleotides are TGTGCCAGCAGTTACGGGACAGTGTCCACCGGGGAGCTGTTTTTT.

J is TRBJ1-2 and V is TRBV30, with D maybe TRBD1 (6 bases). V lost 5 bases and J lost 7, with 11 bases in between. Per the germline V gene, CDR1 is GTSNPN and CDR2 is SVGIG (reference sequence). The CDR3 is made up of 11 amino acids. DNA of the CDR3: TGTGCCTGGGGCGACAGGCGTGGCTACACCTTC. Translated, it gives CAWGDRRGYTF.

The J gene is TRBJ1-6, the V gene TRBV30; D gene ambiguous. CDR3 size: 14 residues. Trimming took off 0 bases at V and 9 bases at J, with 12 bases between the two ends. Germline loops: CDR1 GTSNPN, CDR2 SVGIG (reference sequence). The CDR3 reads CAWSVPLEGSPLHF. CDR3 in DNA: TGTGCCTGGAGTGTACCGTTAGAGGGTTCACCCCTCCACTTT.

V usage is TRBV2 and J usage is TRBJ1-6; tentative D call: TRBD1 (5 bases). The CDR3 consists of 15 residues. The V end lost 7 bases, the J end lost 6 bases, and 16 bases lay between the germline ends. Germline V CDR1 and CDR2: SNHLY, FYNNEI. CDR3 sequence (DNA): TGTGCCAGCACCCCCAGGTGGACATCTAATTCACCCCTCCACTTT. It codes for CASTPRWTSNSPLHF. Complete variable domain (other parts from reference TRBV2 and TRBJ1-6): EPEVTQTPSHQVTQMGQEVILRCVPISNHLYFYWYRQILGQKVEFLVSFYNNEISEKSEIFDDQFSVERPDGSNFTLKIRSTKLEDSAMYFCASTPRWTSNSPLHFGNGTRLTVT.

This sequence joins TRBV18 and TRBJ1-4; 9 nucleotides match TRBD1. CDR1 is KGHSH and CDR2 is LQKENI in the germline V gene. V lost 6 bases to trimming and J lost 4 bases; unmatched junction nucleotides: 6. The CDR3 runs to 15 residues. CDR3 residues: CASSQGTGNNEKLFF. Written as DNA, the CDR3 is TGTGCCAGCTCCCAGGGGACAGGGAATAATGAAAAACTGTTTTTT. Based on the CDR3 plus reference TRBV18 and TRBJ1-4, the full variable domain is NAGVMQNPRHLVRRRGQEARLRCSPMKGHSHVYWYRQLPEEGLKFMVYLQKENIIDESGMPKERFSAEFPKEGPSILRIQQVVRGDSAAYFCASSQGTGNNEKLFFGSGTQLSVL.

J is TRBJ1-3 and V is TRBV4-3; D is undetermined. Trimming took 0 bases from V and 0 from J, leaving 15 bases between them. The CDR3 loop spans 18 amino acids. The germline CDR1 and CDR2 sequences are LGHNA and YSLEER. CDR3 in amino acids: CASSQDPAEDRSGNTIYF. The CDR3 nucleotides are TGCGCCAGCAGCCAAGATCCGGCCGAGGATCGCTCTGGAAACACCATATATTTT.

This chain's CDR3 is CASSLGLAGGPADEQFF. Here the CDR3 DNA reads TGCGCCAGCAGCTTGGGACTAGCGGGAGGGCCGGCCGATGAGCAGTTCTTC. J is TRBJ2-1 and V is TRBV5-1; 14 bases are shared with TRBD2. The CDR3 is 17 amino acids. Looked up from germline, CDR1 is SGHRS and CDR2 is YFSETQ. V was clipped by 0 bases and J by 8 bases; unmatched bases: 7.

V is TRBV5-5 and J is TRBJ1-4, with 7 bases identical to TRBD1. J gave up 8 bases and V 1 base, and 5 bases lay outside the gene matches. CDR1 is SGHKS, CDR2 YYEKEE, per germline (reference sequence). This CDR3 spans 14 amino acids. The CDR3 loop reads CASSLLAGGEKLFF. In nucleotides, the CDR3 is TGTGCCAGCAGCTTGTTGGCAGGGGGGGAAAAACTGTTTTTT. Full variable domain (rest looked up from reference TRBV5-5 and TRBJ1-4): DAGVTQSPTHLIKTRGQQVTLRCSPISGHKSVSWYQQVLGQGPQFIFQYYEKEERGRGNFPDRFSARQFPNYSSELNVNALLLGDSALYLCASSLLAGGEKLFFGSGTQLSVL.

This chain links TRBV18 with TRBJ2-7, with a tentative D call TRBD2 (6 bases). From germline, CDR1 is KGHSH and CDR2 LQKENI. This CDR3 has 14 residues. Trimming removed 8 bases from V and 2 bases from J, with 16 bases in between. CDR3: CASTPGGVPYEQYF. As DNA, the CDR3 is TGTGCCAGCACCCCCGGGGGTGTTCCCTACGAGCAGTACTTC.

The chain joins TRBV18 to TRBJ2-6, with D unresolved. The V and J ends lost 0 bases and 0 bases respectively, with 6 bases between them. Germline V gives CDR1 KGHSH, CDR2 LQKENI. CDR3 length: 16 amino acids. The CDR3 sequence: CASSPPARSGANVLTF. CDR3 DNA: TGTGCCAGCTCACCACCTGCGCGCTCTGGGGCCAACGTCCTGACTTTC.

The chain combines TRBV7-9 with TRBJ2-5; 10 positions match TRBD2. The CDR3 has 16 amino acids. V was pared by 5 bases and J by 5 bases, with 11 bases of the junction left unmatched. From germline, CDR1 is SEHNR and CDR2 FQNEAQ (reference sequence). The CDR3 loop is CASSAETSGFVETQYF. The CDR3 DNA reads as TGTGCCAGCAGCGCTGAGACTAGCGGGTTCGTCGAGACCCAGTACTTC.

V and J are TRBV19 and TRBJ2-5, with 10 nucleotides matching TRBD1. Per germline, CDR1 LNHDA and CDR2 SQIVND (reference sequence). The CDR3 is made up of 14 amino acids. The J segment lost 5 bases and the V segment lost 6 bases, leaving 6 bases of the junction unmatched. This CDR3 is CASSATGGQETQYF. CDR3 coding DNA: TGTGCCAGTAGCGCGACAGGGGGCCAGGAGACCCAGTACTTC.

The chain joins TRBV19 to TRBJ2-1, with 7 nucleotides matching TRBD1. Germline V CDR1 and CDR2: LNHDA, SQIVND (reference sequence). Germline trimming cut 5 bases from V and 8 bases from J; bases unmatched to any gene: 15. This CDR3 spans 16 amino acids. The CDR3 sequence is CASSEPRGIGGDEQFF. The CDR3 DNA follows: TGTGCCAGTAGTGAGCCCAGGGGGATTGGGGGCGATGAGCAGTTCTTC.

The rearrangement uses TRBV7-2 and TRBJ1-2, with D possibly TRBD1 on 6 matching bases. Germline CDR1 is SGHTA and CDR2 is FQGNSA. The CDR3 is 15 amino acids. Between the trimmed V and J ends, which lost 4 bases and 5 bases, there was a span of 17 bases. The CDR3 region has the DNA TGTGCCAGCAGCTATTCAGGGGCAGGGTCATATGGCTACACCTTC. It encodes CASSYSGAGSYGYTF. The entire variable domain, with the rest obtained from reference TRBV7-2 and TRBJ1-2, is as follows: GAGVSQSPSNKVTEKGKDVELRCDPISGHTALYWYRQSLGQGLEFLIYFQGNSAPDKSGLPSDRFSAERTGGSVSTLTIQRTQQEDSAVYLCASSYSGAGSYGYTFGSGTRLTVV.

The chain uses TRBV12-3 or TRBV12-4 and TRBJ1-1, with no clear D. Trimming took off 7 bases at V and 5 bases at J, with 8 bases between the two ends. The CDR3 contains 11 residues. The CDR3 spells CASTANTEAFF. The CDR3 nucleotides read TGTGCCAGCACCGCGAATACTGAAGCTTTCTTT.

CDR3 coding DNA: TGTGCCAGCAGCCCTGAAGGGGACTATGGCTACACCTTC. Translation gives CASSPEGDYGYTF. This rearrangement joins TRBV12-3 or TRBV12-4 to TRBJ1-2, with D possibly matching TRBD1 (5 bases). The V end was cut by 6 bases, the J end by 3 bases, with 11 bases between. This CDR3 has 13 amino acids.

The chain has TRBV5-1 and TRBJ2-5, with D unclear. Trimming pared 4 bases from V and 0 bases from J, leaving 4 bases between. This CDR3 has 12 amino acids. Germline CDR1 reads SGHRS; CDR2 reads YFSETQ. The CDR3 loop is CASSINQETQYF. The CDR3 bases are TGCGCCAGCAGCATAAACCAAGAGACCCAGTACTTC.

The chain employs TRBV7-6 and TRBJ2-1; tentatively, D is TRBD1 (5 bases). The ends were cut back, 1 base at V and 3 bases at J, with 7 bases in the middle. The germline V gene has CDR1 SGHVS and CDR2 FNYEAQ. The CDR3 is 14 residues long. The CDR3 DNA is TGTGCCAGCAGCTTAGGACAGTACTACAATGAGCAGTTCTTC. Protein product: CASSLGQYYNEQFF.

The gene calls are TRBV9 and TRBJ1-2; 8 bases match TRBD1. V was pared by 3 bases and J by 4 bases, with 2 bases of the junction left unmatched. CDR1 and CDR2 (germline): SGDLS, YYNGEE. The CDR3 runs to 13 residues. CDR3 sequence: CASSETGGYGYTF. The CDR3 bases are TGTGCCAGCAGCGAAACAGGGGGCTATGGCTACACCTTC.

The chain uses TRBV9 and TRBJ2-6, with D possibly TRBD1 on 7 matching bases. V dropped 1 base and J dropped 0 bases, with 17 bases sitting between them. Germline V CDR1 and CDR2: SGDLS, YYNGEE. The CDR3 spans 19 residues. The CDR3 nucleotides read TGTGCCAGCAGCGTATCCGCGGGACAGCCAATCTCTGGGGCCAACGTCCTGACTTTC. As protein: CASSVSAGQPISGANVLTF. Full variable domain (remainder filled in from reference TRBV9 and TRBJ2-6): DSGVTQTPKHLITATGQRVTLRCSPRSGDLSVYWYQQSLDQGLQFLIQYYNGEERAKGNILERFSAQQFPDLHSELNLSSLELGDSALYFCASSVSAGQPISGANVLTFGAGSRLTVL.

This clone was recorded only once. The chain recombines TRBV6-4 with TRBJ1-2, with 8 positions matching TRBD1. This CDR3 spans 16 amino acids. The V gene end was trimmed by 2 bases and the J gene end by 0 bases; junction bases not matched to a gene: 5. Germline CDR1 and CDR2: MRHNA and SNTAGT. The CDR3 coding sequence is TGTGCCAGCAGTGACACAGGGGGTACTACTAACTATGGCTACACCTTC. It encodes CASSDTGGTTNYGYTF.

The chain has TRBV10-3 and TRBJ1-2; unclear D gene. CDR1 is ENHRY and CDR2 is SYGVKD in the germline V gene. The V gene lost 6 bases and the J gene lost 4 bases, with 6 bases spanning the gap. The CDR3 sequence is 11 residues long. CDR3: CAIRRFYGYTF. CDR3 DNA: TGTGCCATCAGGAGATTCTATGGCTACACCTTC.

This clone was picked up one time. This chain joins TRBV6-5 and TRBJ2-7; D might be TRBD1 (5 bases). CDR1 MNHEY and CDR2 SVGAGI come from the germline V gene. Trimming shortened V by 7 bases and J by 0 bases, and 10 bases separated the two germline ends. The CDR3 is 13 amino acids. The CDR3 bases are TGTGCCAGCACCCCCGGACACTCCTACGAGCAGTACTTC. It translates to CASTPGHSYEQYF.

V gene TRBV2 combines with J gene TRBJ2-4; D may be TRBD1 (5 bases). In germline, CDR1 is SNHLY, CDR2 FYNNEI. The CDR3 has 16 amino acids. Trimming stripped 1 base from V and 0 bases from J, with 10 bases between. CDR3 DNA sequence: TGTGCCAGCAGTGAAGGGTCAGGGCTAGCCAAAAACATTCAGTACTTC. Residues: CASSEGSGLAKNIQYF.

The chain recombines TRBV24-1 with TRBJ2-3; 7 nucleotides line up with TRBD1. J gave up 5 bases and V 3 bases, and 10 bases lay outside the gene matches. CDR3 size: 16 residues. The germline CDR1 and CDR2 sequences are KGHDR and SFDVKD. Written as DNA, the CDR3 is TGTGCCACCAGTGATATGAGAGGGGGCGCGGTAGATACGCAGTATTTT. Translating it yields CATSDMRGGAVDTQYF.